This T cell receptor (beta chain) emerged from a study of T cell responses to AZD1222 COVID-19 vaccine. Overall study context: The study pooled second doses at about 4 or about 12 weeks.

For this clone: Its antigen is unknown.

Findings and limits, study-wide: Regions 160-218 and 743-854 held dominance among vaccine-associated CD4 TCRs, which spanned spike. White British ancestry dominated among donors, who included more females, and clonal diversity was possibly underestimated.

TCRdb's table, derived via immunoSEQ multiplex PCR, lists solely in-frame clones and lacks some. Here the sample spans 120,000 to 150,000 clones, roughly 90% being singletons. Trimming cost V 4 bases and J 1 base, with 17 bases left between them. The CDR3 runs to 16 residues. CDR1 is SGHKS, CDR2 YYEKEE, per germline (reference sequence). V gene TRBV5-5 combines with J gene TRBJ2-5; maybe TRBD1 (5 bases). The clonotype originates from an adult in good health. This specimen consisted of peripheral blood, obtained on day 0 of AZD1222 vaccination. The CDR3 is CASSPRPSGLQETQYF. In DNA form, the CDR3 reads TGTGCCAGCAGCCCGCGTCCCTCAGGGCTCCAAGAGACCCAGTACTTC.